The 15 T cell receptor beta chains below were found in one sample sequenced in a study of shared clonotypes between healthy human individuals. Assay: immunoSEQ multiplex PCR; the TCRdb copy retains only in-frame clones and omits some. The table records 2 million to 2.5 million clones, roughly 96% of them present only once. The sequencing sample was made of naive CD4+ T cells sorted from blood. The subset was: CD45RA+ positively selected. The source is a young man in good health.

The V and J genes are TRBV7-6 and TRBJ2-2, with 9 bases identical to TRBD1. Per germline, CDR1 SGHVS and CDR2 FNYEAQ. Trimming cost V 1 base and J 7 bases; bases outside gene matches: 4. This CDR3 is built from 15 residues. DNA of the CDR3: TGTGCCAGCAGCTTAGGGGGACAGGGAGGCGGGGAGCTGTTTTTT. Protein sequence: CASSLGGQGGGELFF.

The gene calls are TRBV6-6 and TRBJ1-1, with D possibly matching TRBD1 (6 bases). The V gene lost 0 bases and the J gene lost 4 bases, with 9 bases spanning the gap. CDR3 length: 14 residues. Per germline, CDR1 MNHNY and CDR2 SVGAGI (reference sequence). The CDR3 DNA sequence: TGTGCCAGCAGTTACTCGCGGGGGCGCACTGAAGCTTTCTTT. Its translation: CASSYSRGRTEAFF.

The chain carries TRBV5-1 and TRBJ1-6, with 8 positions matching TRBD1. V lost 2 bases to trimming and J lost 10 bases; unmatched junction nucleotides: 8. The CDR3 consists of 15 residues. Germline-derived CDR1 and CDR2 are SGHRS and YFSETQ. In DNA form, the CDR3 reads TGCGCCAGCAGCTTCGGACAGGGAAACAGATCACCCCTCCACTTT. This encodes CASSFGQGNRSPLHF.

This clone was seen a handful of times. This chain joins TRBV7-9 and TRBJ2-5; 9 bases line up with TRBD2. The CDR3 contains 16 residues. V was pared by 2 bases and J by 4 bases, with 8 bases of the junction left unmatched. CDR1 SEHNR and CDR2 FQNEAQ come from the germline V gene (reference sequence). CDR3 nucleotide sequence: TGTGCCAGCAGCTTAATTCAACTAGCGGGTTCAGAGACCCAGTACTTC. Translated, it gives CASSLIQLAGSETQYF.

This clone has just one count. The chain links TRBV7-3 to TRBJ2-2; D perhaps matches TRBD1 (5 bases). This CDR3 has 15 residues. V was clipped by 5 bases and J by 2 bases, with 12 bases between them. Germline values: CDR1 SGHTA, CDR2 FQGTGA. CDR3 bases: TGTGCCAGCAGCAAGGGGCAGGGTAACACCGGGGAGCTGTTTTTT. As protein: CASSKGQGNTGELFF.

CDR3 in amino acids: CASSFVPSSGANVLTF. CDR3 nucleotides: TGTGCCAGCAGCTTCGTTCCGAGTTCTGGGGCCAACGTCCTGACTTTC. V and J are TRBV7-2 and TRBJ2-6; no definite D call. The V gene's germline CDR1 is SGHTA and CDR2 FQGNSA. The length of the CDR3 is 16 residues. V was clipped by 3 bases and J by 1 base, with 10 bases between them.

The CDR3 here is CASSPKGPGRDYGYTF. The DNA for the CDR3 is TGTGCCAGCAGCCCGAAAGGCCCGGGCAGGGACTATGGCTACACCTTC. This chain uses TRBV5-4 with TRBJ1-2; TRBD1 might be the D (5 bases). Per germline, CDR1 SGHNT and CDR2 YYREEE (reference sequence). Trimming pared 4 bases from V and 3 bases from J, leaving 19 bases between. CDR3 length: 16 residues.

A note on this clone: The identical CDR3 is also encoded by other nucleotide sequences in the sample. The chain recombines TRBV28 with TRBJ2-6; D not resolved. Trimming cost V 6 bases and J 4 bases, with 7 bases left between them. This CDR3 comprises 13 residues. Germline-derived CDR1 and CDR2 are MDHEN and SYDVKM. In DNA, the CDR3 is TGTGCCAGCAGGGGCGCAGGGGCCAACGTCCTGACTTTC. It yields the protein CASRGAGANVLTF.

In its sample, this clone was seen once. The chain links TRBV2 to TRBJ2-2; possibly TRBD1 or TRBD2 for D (5 bases each). Trimming cost V 7 bases and J 1 base, with 13 bases left between them. The CDR3 sequence is 15 residues long. Germline CDR1 and CDR2: SNHLY and FYNNEI. The CDR3 here is CASNSPGRNTGELFF. In DNA form, the CDR3 reads TGTGCCAGCAACTCCCCGGGACGGAACACCGGGGAGCTGTTTTTT. The full variable domain, with the rest looked up from reference TRBV2 and TRBJ2-2, is EPEVTQTPSHQVTQMGQEVILRCVPISNHLYFYWYRQILGQKVEFLVSFYNNEISEKSEIFDDQFSVERPDGSNFTLKIRSTKLEDSAMYFCASNSPGRNTGELFFGEGSRLTVL.

The chain combines TRBV4-2 with TRBJ1-5; D gene ambiguous. CDR3 length: 15 amino acids. V lost 7 bases, J lost 1 base, and 14 bases lay in between. Germline assignment: CDR1 LGHNA and CDR2 YNFKEQ. Written as DNA, the CDR3 is TGTGCCAGCACCACGGGGTTCGGCAGCAATCAGCCCCAGCATTTT. Protein product: CASTTGFGSNQPQHF.

The chain is built from TRBV27 and TRBJ2-7; 9 bases agree with TRBD2. The V gene's germline CDR1 is MNHEY and CDR2 SMNVEV (reference sequence). This CDR3 has 14 amino acids. V dropped 5 bases and J dropped 6; count of bases not matched to a gene: 8. CDR3 DNA: TGTGCCAGCAGTCCGGGACTAGCCTTCTCCGAGCAGTACTTC. This sequence encodes CASSPGLAFSEQYF.

This clone was recorded only once. The chain couples TRBV7-2 to TRBJ2-6, with D uncertain. Per germline, CDR1 SGHTA and CDR2 FQGNSA. Trimming pared 3 bases from V and 0 bases from J, leaving 6 bases between. The CDR3 loop spans 15 amino acids. The CDR3 DNA is TGTGCCAGCAGCTTCGTAGGCTCTGGGGCCAACGTCCTGACTTTC. Its protein is CASSFVGSGANVLTF.

The sample holds one count of this clone. CDR3 protein: CASSFSRGNEKLFF. CDR3 sequence (DNA): TGTGCCAGCAGTTTCAGCAGGGGGAATGAAAAACTGTTTTTT. The chain joins TRBV27 to TRBJ1-4, with 7 bases that match TRBD1. The CDR3 totals 14 residues. V was pared by 3 bases and J by 5 bases, with 3 bases of the junction left unmatched. Germline values: CDR1 MNHEY, CDR2 SMNVEV (reference sequence).

The chain carries TRBV13 and TRBJ2-1, with D possibly TRBD2 on 7 matching bases. The CDR3 is made up of 17 amino acids. From germline, CDR1 is PRHDT and CDR2 FYEKMQ (reference sequence). Trimming removed 5 bases from V and 4 bases from J, with 21 bases in between. The CDR3 reads CASSAGAGQNRYNEQFF. DNA of the CDR3: TGTGCCAGCAGCGCGGGGGCAGGGCAAAATCGGTACAATGAGCAGTTCTTC.

This sequence joins TRBV5-4 and TRBJ1-2; 7 bases fit TRBD1. This CDR3 has 15 residues. V was pared by 4 bases and J by 7 bases, with 13 bases of the junction left unmatched. Germline V gene data show CDR1 as SGHNT and CDR2 as YYREEE (reference sequence). CDR3 loop: CASSHVLKGASGYTF. CDR3 sequence (DNA): TGTGCCAGCAGCCATGTTTTGAAGGGGGCCAGTGGCTACACCTTC.